The rows below give T cell receptor beta chains drawn from one sample of a study of beta chain features in type 1 diabetes. Assay used: immunoSEQ multiplex PCR; TCRdb lists only in-frame clones, some missing. The repertoire has 400,000 to 450,000 clones, more than 11% of them found once; the top ten carry 0.035% to 0.04%. The sequenced material came from naive CD4+ T cells from blood. The source is a man aged 30-40 years in good health. The CDR3 runs from the conserved cysteine through the conserved F or W. A D gene is named only where the DNA matches it firmly. Not every row has a clone size; where given, it reads once, few, many or a size class.

cdr3_nt | cdr3_aa | d_call | j_call | v_call | clone_size
TGTGCCACCCGGGGGAGCGGGGATTATGGGACCCAGTACTTC | CATRGSGDYGTQYF | TRBD2 | TRBJ2-5 | TRBV10-3 | few
TGTGCCAGCAGCTCCTCAGATAGCAATCAGCCCCAGCATTTT | CASSSSDSNQPQHF | . | TRBJ1-5 | TRBV6-5 | .
TGTGCCACCGCTAGCGGGGAGGGGATGGGGGAGCTGTTTTTT | CATASGEGMGELFF | TRBD2 | TRBJ2-2 | TRBV2 | .
TGTGCCAGCTCACCCGGGGGGCCCAGGGAGCCCCAGCATTTT | CASSPGGPREPQHF | . | TRBJ1-5 | TRBV18 | few
TGTGCCAGCACAAGACTAGCGGGAGGCGTGAGTCCCAATGAGCAGTTCTTC | CASTRLAGGVSPNEQFF | TRBD2 | TRBJ2-1 | TRBV9 | few
TGTGCCACCAGCCGGGGGGGGAACGATGGCTACACCTTC | CATSRGGNDGYTF | . | TRBJ1-2 | TRBV15 | few
TGTGCCTGGAGTCTCGGGGCCTCTGGAAACACCATATATTTT | CAWSLGASGNTIYF | . | TRBJ1-3 | TRBV30 | few
TGTGCCAGCTCACCAGGGGGACCTAACTATGGCTACACCTTC | CASSPGGPNYGYTF | . | TRBJ1-2 | TRBV18 | few
TGCGCCAGCAGCTTGGCAGGCCGTCAAGAGACCCAGTACTTC | CASSLAGRQETQYF | . | TRBJ2-5 | TRBV5-1 | .
TGTGCCAGCCGGGTCGGGGGCGAGGAAAAACTGTTTTTT | CASRVGGEEKLFF | . | TRBJ1-4 | TRBV6-1 | few
TGCAGCGTTGAAGGAGGGTTAGGTGGCTACACCTTC | CSVEGGLGGYTF | . | TRBJ1-2 | TRBV29-1 | few
TGTGCCAGCAGTGAAGCGCCAGCGGGGGCCTACAATGAGCAGTTCTTC | CASSEAPAGAYNEQFF | TRBD2 | TRBJ2-1 | TRBV2 | few
TGTGCCAGCAGCTTAAACAGGGGGAGGGGGACTGAAGCTTTCTTT | CASSLNRGRGTEAFF | TRBD1 | TRBJ1-1 | TRBV7-9 | few
TGCAGCGTTGGAAGCGCATTCGGACAAGGCTTTACCTACAATGAGCAGTTCTTC | CSVGSAFGQGFTYNEQFF | . | TRBJ2-1 | TRBV29-1 | .
TGTGCCAGCAGCATAGAGTTAGCTTACAATGAGCAGTTCTTC | CASSIELAYNEQFF | . | TRBJ2-1 | TRBV7-2 | few
TGTGCCAGCAGTTACGGGACAGGGGGTCGCTACGAGCAGTACTTC | CASSYGTGGRYEQYF | TRBD1 | TRBJ2-7 | TRBV6-5 | .
TGTGCCATCAGTGAGTGGGCAGGGGAGAACCAGCCCCAGCATTTT | CAISEWAGENQPQHF | . | TRBJ1-5 | TRBV10-3 | .
TGTGCCAGCAGCTTGCCCGAGACCCAGTACTTC | CASSLPETQYF | . | TRBJ2-5 | TRBV5-4 | few
TGTGCCAGCAGGTCTAGCGGGAGACTATCAGATACGCAGTATTTT | CASRSSGRLSDTQYF | TRBD2 | TRBJ2-3 | TRBV7-2 | .
TGTGCCAGCAGGATCTATGGCTACACCTTC | CASRIYGYTF | . | TRBJ1-2 | TRBV2 | .
TGTGCCAGCAGCCGTGACCCCGGGACAGGGAAGACTGGGGCCAACGTCCTGACTTTC | CASSRDPGTGKTGANVLTF | TRBD1 | TRBJ2-6 | TRBV7-9 | .
TGTGCCAGCAGTCGGACAGCTAACTATGGCTACACCTTC | CASSRTANYGYTF | . | TRBJ1-2 | TRBV6-5 | few
TGTGCCAGCAGTGACCGCCGGCCGTCAATATTGCAGTATTTT | CASSDRRPSILQYF | . | TRBJ2-3 | TRBV25-1 | .
TGTGCCAGCAGCCAGGTCCTGAACACTGAAGCTTTCTTT | CASSQVLNTEAFF | . | TRBJ1-1 | TRBV4-2 | .
TGCGCCAGCAGCTTGCAGGACAGTAACACTGAAGCTTTCTTT | CASSLQDSNTEAFF | . | TRBJ1-1 | TRBV5-1 | few
TGTGCCAGCAGCGTTAGCGGTACTCAAGAGACCCAGTACTTC | CASSVSGTQETQYF | . | TRBJ2-5 | TRBV9 | .
TGCGCCAGCAGCCAATCTAGGGCCTCCCTCGGGGAGCTGTTTTTT | CASSQSRASLGELFF | . | TRBJ2-2 | TRBV5-1 | few
TGTGCCATCAGTCGGACAGGGATAGCCAAAAACATTCAGTACTTC | CAISRTGIAKNIQYF | TRBD1 | TRBJ2-4 | TRBV10-3 | .
TGTGCCTGGGACGGGGGGGAGACCCAGTACTTC | CAWDGGETQYF | TRBD2 | TRBJ2-5 | TRBV30 | few
TGTGCCAGCAGCTTAGTTCTCCAGATCAGGAATGAGCAGTTCTTC | CASSLVLQIRNEQFF | . | TRBJ2-1 | TRBV7-8 | .
TGCAGCGGTAGCGGACAGGAGTACAATGAGCAGTTCTTC | CSGSGQEYNEQFF | . | TRBJ2-1 | TRBV29-1 | few
TGTGCCAGCAGCCGTCGGGACAGGGAAAATAATGAGCAGTTCTTC | CASSRRDRENNEQFF | TRBD1 | TRBJ2-1 | TRBV5-4 | few
TGTGCCAGTAGACCCCCGAATACCTACGAGCAGTACTTC | CASRPPNTYEQYF | . | TRBJ2-7 | TRBV19 | once
TGTGCCTGGGACAGGGCTAACACTGAAGCTTTCTTT | CAWDRANTEAFF | TRBD1 | TRBJ1-1 | TRBV30 | few
TGTGCCAGCAGTTCTCAAGCTAACTATGGCTACACCTTC | CASSSQANYGYTF | . | TRBJ1-2 | TRBV27 | few
TGTGCCAGCAGCCGGACTAGCGGGAGACCCCAAGAGACCCAGTACTTC | CASSRTSGRPQETQYF | TRBD2 | TRBJ2-5 | TRBV7-2 | few
TGTGCCAGCAGCTTAGTCTACAGGACGCTAATAGAGACCCAGTACTTC | CASSLVYRTLIETQYF | . | TRBJ2-5 | TRBV7-2 | .
TGTGCCAGCAGCTTGTGGGGTCCCGGGGAGCTGTTTTTT | CASSLWGPGELFF | . | TRBJ2-2 | TRBV5-4 | .
TGTGCCAGTAGTCTTATGGCTAACACTGAAGCTTTCTTT | CASSLMANTEAFF | . | TRBJ1-1 | TRBV19 | .
TGTGCCAGCAGATATACCGGGACTAGGGGCACAGATACGCAGTATTTT | CASRYTGTRGTDTQYF | TRBD2 | TRBJ2-3 | TRBV7-2 | few
TGTGCCAGCAGCTTACCAGTTTCGAGGACTGAAGCTTTCTTT | CASSLPVSRTEAFF | . | TRBJ1-1 | TRBV7-9 | few
TGCAGCGTTGTTGGAATGAACACTGAAGCTTTCTTT | CSVVGMNTEAFF | . | TRBJ1-1 | TRBV29-1 | .
TGTGCCAGCAGCTTAGGGACAACTAATGAAAAACTGTTTTTT | CASSLGTTNEKLFF | . | TRBJ1-4 | TRBV7-9 | .
TGTGCCAGCAGCTCGGGGCCCTCGAGCGGCACCTTC | CASSSGPSSGTF | . | TRBJ1-2 | TRBV7-2 | .
TGTGCCATCAGTGGGACTAGGAATGAGCAGTTCTTC | CAISGTRNEQFF | TRBD2 | TRBJ2-1 | TRBV10-3 | few
TGTGCCAGCAGCCTAGCGGGGATCCGAGAGACCCAGTACTTC | CASSLAGIRETQYF | TRBD2 | TRBJ2-5 | TRBV7-2 | few
TGCAGCGTTGACCTAGCGGCCCATTCCCCCGAGACCCAGTACTTC | CSVDLAAHSPETQYF | TRBD2 | TRBJ2-5 | TRBV29-1 | few
TGTGCCAGCAGCGCGGGACAGTTCGCCTACGAGCAGTACTTC | CASSAGQFAYEQYF | TRBD1 | TRBJ2-7 | TRBV9 | few
TGTGCCTGTAGAAGTACCGGGACTAGCGGCCTCAATGAGCAGTTCTTC | CACRSTGTSGLNEQFF | TRBD2 | TRBJ2-1 | TRBV30 | .
TGCGCCAGCGGTTCAGCGGGTTACCAAGAGACCCAGTACTTC | CASGSAGYQETQYF | . | TRBJ2-5 | TRBV5-1 | .
TGTGCCACGGGGGAGGGACCCGCAACTAATGAAAAACTGTTTTTT | CATGEGPATNEKLFF | . | TRBJ1-4 | TRBV25-1 | .
TGTGCCAGCAGCCAAGATCGTAGACCCAACACTGAAGCTTTCTTT | CASSQDRRPNTEAFF | . | TRBJ1-1 | TRBV14 | few